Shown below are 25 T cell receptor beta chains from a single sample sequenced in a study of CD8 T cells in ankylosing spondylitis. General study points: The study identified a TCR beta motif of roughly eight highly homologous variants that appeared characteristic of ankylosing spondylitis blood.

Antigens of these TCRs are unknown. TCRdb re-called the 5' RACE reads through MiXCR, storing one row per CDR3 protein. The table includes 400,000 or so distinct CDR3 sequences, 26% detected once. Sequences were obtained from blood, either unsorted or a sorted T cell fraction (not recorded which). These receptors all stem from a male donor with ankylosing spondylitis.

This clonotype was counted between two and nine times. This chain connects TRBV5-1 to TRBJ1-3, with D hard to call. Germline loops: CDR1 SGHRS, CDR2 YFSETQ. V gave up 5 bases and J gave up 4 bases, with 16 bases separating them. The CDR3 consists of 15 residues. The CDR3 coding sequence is TGCGCCAGCAGGCTTACGGCGGCGGGGGGAAACACCATATATTTT. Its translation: CASRLTAAGGNTIYF.

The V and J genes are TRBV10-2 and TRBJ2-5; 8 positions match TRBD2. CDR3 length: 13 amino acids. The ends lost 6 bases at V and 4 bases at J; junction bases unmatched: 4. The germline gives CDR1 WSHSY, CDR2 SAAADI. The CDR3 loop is CASREAGVETQYF. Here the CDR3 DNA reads TGCGCCAGCAGGGAAGCGGGAGTAGAGACCCAGTACTTC.

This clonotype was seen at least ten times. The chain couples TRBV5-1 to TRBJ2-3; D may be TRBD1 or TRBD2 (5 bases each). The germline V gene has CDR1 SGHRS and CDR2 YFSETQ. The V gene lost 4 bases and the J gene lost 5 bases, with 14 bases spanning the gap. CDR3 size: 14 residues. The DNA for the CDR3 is TGCGCCAGCAGCATCGGGACCTTGGGAGATACGCAGTATTTT. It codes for CASSIGTLGDTQYF. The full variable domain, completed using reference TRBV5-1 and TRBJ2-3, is KAGVTQTPRYLIKTRGQQVTLSCSPISGHRSVSWYQQTPGQGLQFLFEYFSETQRNKGNFPGRFSGRQFSNSRSEMNVSTLELGDSALYLCASSIGTLGDTQYFGPGTRLTVL.

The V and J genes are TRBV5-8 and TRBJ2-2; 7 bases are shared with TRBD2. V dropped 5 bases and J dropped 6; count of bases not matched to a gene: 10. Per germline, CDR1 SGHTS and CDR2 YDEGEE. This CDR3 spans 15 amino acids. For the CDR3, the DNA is TGTGCCAGCAGGCGACTCCGGGGGGTTTCCGGGGAGCTGTTTTTT. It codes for CASRRLRGVSGELFF.

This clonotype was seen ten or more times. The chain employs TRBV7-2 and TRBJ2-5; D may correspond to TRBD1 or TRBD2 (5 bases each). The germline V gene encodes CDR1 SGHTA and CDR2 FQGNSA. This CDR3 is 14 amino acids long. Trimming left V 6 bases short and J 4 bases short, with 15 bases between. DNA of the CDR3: TGTGCCAGCAGACCAAGCCGAGGGGTAGAGACCCAGTACTTC. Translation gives CASRPSRGVETQYF.

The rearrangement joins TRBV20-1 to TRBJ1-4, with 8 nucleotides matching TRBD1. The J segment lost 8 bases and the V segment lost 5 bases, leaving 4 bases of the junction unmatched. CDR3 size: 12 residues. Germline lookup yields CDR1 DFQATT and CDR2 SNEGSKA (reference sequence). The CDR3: CSAGGDREKLFF. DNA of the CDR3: TGCAGTGCTGGGGGGGACAGGGAAAAACTGTTTTTT.

CDR3 in DNA: TGTGCCAGCAGGCGAACAGGGAGCAACACCGGGGAGCTGTTTTTT. Its translation is CASRRTGSNTGELFF. V usage is TRBV11-2 and J usage is TRBJ2-2; the D gene is possibly TRBD1 (6 bases). V lost 6 bases and J 2 bases, leaving 13 bases between the germline ends. CDR1 is SGHAT, CDR2 FQNNGV, per germline. CDR3 length: 15 residues.

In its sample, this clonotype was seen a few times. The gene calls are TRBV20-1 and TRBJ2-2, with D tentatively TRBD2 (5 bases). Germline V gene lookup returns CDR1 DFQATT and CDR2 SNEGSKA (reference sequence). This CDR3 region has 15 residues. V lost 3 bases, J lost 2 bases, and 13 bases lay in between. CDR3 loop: CSASISGLNTGELFF. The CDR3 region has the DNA TGCAGTGCTAGCATCTCGGGATTAAACACCGGGGAGCTGTTTTTT.

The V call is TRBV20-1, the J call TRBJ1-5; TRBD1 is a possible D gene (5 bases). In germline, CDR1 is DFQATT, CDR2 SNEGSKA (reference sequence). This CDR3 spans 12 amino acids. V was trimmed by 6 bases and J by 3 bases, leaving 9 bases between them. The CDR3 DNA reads TGCAGTGCAATGACAGTCAATCAGCCCCAGCATTTT. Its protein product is CSAMTVNQPQHF.

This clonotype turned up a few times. CDR3: CASSLEYVGNTEAFF. CDR3 nucleotide sequence: TGCGCCAGCAGCTTGGAGTATGTCGGGAACACTGAAGCTTTCTTT. J is TRBJ1-1 and V is TRBV5-1, with D unclear. V was trimmed by 0 bases and J by 1 base, leaving 10 bases between them. CDR1 is SGHRS, CDR2 YFSETQ, per germline. The CDR3 contains 15 residues.

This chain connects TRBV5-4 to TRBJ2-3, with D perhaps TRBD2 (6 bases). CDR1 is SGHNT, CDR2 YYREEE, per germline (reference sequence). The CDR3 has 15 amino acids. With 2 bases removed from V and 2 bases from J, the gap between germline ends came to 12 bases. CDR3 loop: CASSLSLAITDTQYF. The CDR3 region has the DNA TGTGCCAGCAGCTTATCCCTAGCGATCACAGATACGCAGTATTTT.

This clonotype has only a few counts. CDR3 in amino acids: CASSLARGGRAKNIQYF. The DNA for the CDR3 is TGTGCCAGCAGCTTAGCAAGGGGGGGGCGCGCCAAAAACATTCAGTACTTC. V usage is TRBV7-9 and J usage is TRBJ2-4, with a possible D match to TRBD2 (7 bases). The CDR3 covers 17 residues. Germline loops: CDR1 SEHNR, CDR2 FQNEAQ (reference sequence). With 0 bases removed from V and 1 base from J, the gap between germline ends came to 13 bases.

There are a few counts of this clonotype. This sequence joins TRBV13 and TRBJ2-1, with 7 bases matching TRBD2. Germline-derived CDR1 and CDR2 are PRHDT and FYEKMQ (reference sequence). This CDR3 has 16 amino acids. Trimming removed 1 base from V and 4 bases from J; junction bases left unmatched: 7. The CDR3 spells CASSLDGGSAYNEQFF. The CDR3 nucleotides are TGTGCCAGCAGCTTAGATGGCGGGAGTGCTTACAATGAGCAGTTCTTC. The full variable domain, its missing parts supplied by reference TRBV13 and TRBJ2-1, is AAGVIQSPRHLIKEKRETATLKCYPIPRHDTVYWYQQGPGQDPQFLISFYEKMQSDKGSIPDRFSAQQFSDYHSELNMSSLELGDSALYFCASSLDGGSAYNEQFFGPGTRLTVL.

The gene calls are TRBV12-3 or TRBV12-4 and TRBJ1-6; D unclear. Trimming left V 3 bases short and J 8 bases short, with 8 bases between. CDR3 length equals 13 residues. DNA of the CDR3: TGTGCCAGCAGTTTGCAGCCAGATTCACCCCTCCACTTT. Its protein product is CASSLQPDSPLHF.

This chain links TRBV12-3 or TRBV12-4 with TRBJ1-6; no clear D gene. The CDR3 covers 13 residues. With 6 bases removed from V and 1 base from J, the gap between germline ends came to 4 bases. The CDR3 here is CASRWSYNSPLHF. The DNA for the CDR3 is TGTGCCAGCAGGTGGTCCTATAATTCACCCCTCCACTTT.

This CDR3 is CASSTNTEAFF. Written as DNA, the CDR3 is TGTGCCAGCAGCACCAACACTGAAGCTTTCTTT. V usage is TRBV6-6 and J usage is TRBJ1-1; D is unclear. Germline V gene data show CDR1 as MNHNY and CDR2 as SVGAGI (reference sequence). V was trimmed by 6 bases and J by 2 bases, leaving 4 bases between them. The CDR3 contains 11 residues.

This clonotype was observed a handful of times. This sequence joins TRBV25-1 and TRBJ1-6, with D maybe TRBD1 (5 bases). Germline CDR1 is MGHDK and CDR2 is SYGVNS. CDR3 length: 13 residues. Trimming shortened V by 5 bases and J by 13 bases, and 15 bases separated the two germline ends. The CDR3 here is CASSFGRGTPLHF. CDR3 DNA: TGTGCCAGCAGTTTCGGGCGCGGGACGCCCCTCCACTTT.

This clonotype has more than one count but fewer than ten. CDR3 in DNA: TGTGCCAGCAGCCGGTCGTATGGCTACACCTTC. It yields the protein CASSRSYGYTF. This rearrangement joins TRBV5-6 to TRBJ1-2; D remains ambiguous. Germline V gene lookup returns CDR1 SGHDT and CDR2 YYEEEE. Trimming pared 4 bases from V and 5 bases from J, leaving 6 bases between. The CDR3 is 11 amino acids.

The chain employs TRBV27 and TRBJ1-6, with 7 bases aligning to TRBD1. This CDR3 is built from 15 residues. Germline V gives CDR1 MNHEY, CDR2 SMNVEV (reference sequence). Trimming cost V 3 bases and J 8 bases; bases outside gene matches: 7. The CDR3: CASSFSFTGDSPLHF. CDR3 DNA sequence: TGTGCCAGCAGTTTTTCATTCACAGGGGATTCACCCCTCCACTTT.

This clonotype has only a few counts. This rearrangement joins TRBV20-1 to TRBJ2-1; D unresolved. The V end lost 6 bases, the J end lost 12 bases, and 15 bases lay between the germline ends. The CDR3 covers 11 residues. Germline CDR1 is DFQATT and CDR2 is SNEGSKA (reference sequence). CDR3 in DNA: TGCAGTGCCAGTGTCACAGACGGGCAGTTCTTC. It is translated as CSASVTDGQFF.

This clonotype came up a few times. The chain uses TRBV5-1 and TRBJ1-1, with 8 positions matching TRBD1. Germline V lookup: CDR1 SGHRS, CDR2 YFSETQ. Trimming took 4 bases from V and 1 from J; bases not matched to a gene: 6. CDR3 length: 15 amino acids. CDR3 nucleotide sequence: TGCGCCAGCAGCCCAGGGGGCGCTAAGAACACTGAAGCTTTCTTT. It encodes CASSPGGAKNTEAFF.

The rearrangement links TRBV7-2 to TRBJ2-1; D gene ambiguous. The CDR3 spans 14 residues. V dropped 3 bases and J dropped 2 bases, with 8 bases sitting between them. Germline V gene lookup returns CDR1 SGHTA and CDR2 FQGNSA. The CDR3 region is CASSFLTTYNEQFF. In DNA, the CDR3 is TGTGCCAGCAGCTTTTTGACAACCTACAATGAGCAGTTCTTC. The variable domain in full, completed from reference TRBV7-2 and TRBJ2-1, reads GAGVSQSPSNKVTEKGKDVELRCDPISGHTALYWYRQSLGQGLEFLIYFQGNSAPDKSGLPSDRFSAERTGGSVSTLTIQRTQQEDSAVYLCASSFLTTYNEQFFGPGTRLTVL.

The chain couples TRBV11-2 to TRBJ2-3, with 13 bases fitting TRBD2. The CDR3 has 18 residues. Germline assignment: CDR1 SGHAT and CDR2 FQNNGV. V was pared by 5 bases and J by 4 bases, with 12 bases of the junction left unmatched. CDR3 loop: CASSPLGLAGTMADTQYF. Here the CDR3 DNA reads TGTGCCAGCAGCCCCCTGGGACTAGCGGGAACAATGGCAGATACGCAGTATTTT.

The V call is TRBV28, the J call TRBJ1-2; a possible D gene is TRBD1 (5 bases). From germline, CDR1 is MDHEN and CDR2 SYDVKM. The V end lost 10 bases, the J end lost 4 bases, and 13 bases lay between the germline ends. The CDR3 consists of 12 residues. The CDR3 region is CAILREPYGYTF. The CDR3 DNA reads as TGTGCCATCCTCAGGGAACCCTATGGCTACACCTTC.

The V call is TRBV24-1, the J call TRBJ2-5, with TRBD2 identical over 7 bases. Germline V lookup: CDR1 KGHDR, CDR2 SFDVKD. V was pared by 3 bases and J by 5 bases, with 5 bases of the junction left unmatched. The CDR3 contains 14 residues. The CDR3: CATSDAGAGETQYF. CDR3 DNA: TGTGCCACCAGTGATGCGGGAGCGGGGGAGACCCAGTACTTC.